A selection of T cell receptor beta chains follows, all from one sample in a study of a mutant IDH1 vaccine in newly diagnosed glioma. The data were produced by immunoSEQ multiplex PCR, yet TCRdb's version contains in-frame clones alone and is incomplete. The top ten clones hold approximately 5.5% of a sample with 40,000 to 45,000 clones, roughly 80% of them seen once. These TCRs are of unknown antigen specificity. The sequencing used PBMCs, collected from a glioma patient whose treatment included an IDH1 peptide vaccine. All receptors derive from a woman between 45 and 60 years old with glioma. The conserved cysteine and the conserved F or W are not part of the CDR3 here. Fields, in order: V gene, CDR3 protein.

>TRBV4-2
ASSQGTSGGYTQY
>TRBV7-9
ASSVKGTPEAF
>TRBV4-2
ASSQPSGGKETQY
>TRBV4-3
ASSQDRGNTEAF
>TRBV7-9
ASSLRGSNTGELF
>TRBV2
ASSGGPWYEQY
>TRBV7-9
ASSPGTGAEAF
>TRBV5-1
ASSLEAAQPYGYT
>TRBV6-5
ASCRVSGELF
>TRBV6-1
ASTWDSSSYEQY
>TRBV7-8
ASRGPMNTEAF
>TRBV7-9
ASSPQGKDTGELF
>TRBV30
AWSVLGVPRSNTEAF